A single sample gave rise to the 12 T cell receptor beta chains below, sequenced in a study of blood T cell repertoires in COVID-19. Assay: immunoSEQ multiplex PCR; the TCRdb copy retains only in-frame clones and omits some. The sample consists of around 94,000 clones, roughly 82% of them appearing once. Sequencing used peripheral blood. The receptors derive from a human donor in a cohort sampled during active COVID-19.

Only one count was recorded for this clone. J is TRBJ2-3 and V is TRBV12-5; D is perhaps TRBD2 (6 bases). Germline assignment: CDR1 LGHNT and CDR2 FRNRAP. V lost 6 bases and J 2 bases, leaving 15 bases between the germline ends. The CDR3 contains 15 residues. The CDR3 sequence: CASGFGGTITDTQYF. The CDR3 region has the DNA TGTGCTAGTGGATTTGGAGGGACGATCACAGATACGCAGTATTTT.

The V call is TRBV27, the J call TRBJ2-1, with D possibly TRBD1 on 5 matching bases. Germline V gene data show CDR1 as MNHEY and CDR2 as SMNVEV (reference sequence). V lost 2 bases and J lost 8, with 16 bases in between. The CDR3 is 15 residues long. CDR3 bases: TGTGCCAGCAGTTTAGTCTGGCAGGGAATTTATGAGCAGTTCTTC. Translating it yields CASSLVWQGIYEQFF.

CDR3 nucleotide sequence: TGCAGTGCTAGTGGGGCCCCCCGCGGGGAGACCCAGTACTTC. As protein: CSASGAPRGETQYF. This chain connects TRBV20-1 to TRBJ2-5, with D perhaps matching TRBD1 or TRBD2 (5 bases each). The CDR3 has 14 amino acids. CDR1 DFQATT and CDR2 SNEGSKA come from the germline V gene (reference sequence). V was pared by 3 bases and J by 5 bases, with 16 bases between.

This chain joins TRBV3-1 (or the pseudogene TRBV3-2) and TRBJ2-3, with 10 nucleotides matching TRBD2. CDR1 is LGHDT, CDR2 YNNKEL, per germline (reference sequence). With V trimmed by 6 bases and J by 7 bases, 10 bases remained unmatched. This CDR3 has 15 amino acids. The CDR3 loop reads CASRNSGGILNTQYF. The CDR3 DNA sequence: TGTGCCAGCAGAAATAGCGGGGGGATCTTGAATACGCAGTATTTT.

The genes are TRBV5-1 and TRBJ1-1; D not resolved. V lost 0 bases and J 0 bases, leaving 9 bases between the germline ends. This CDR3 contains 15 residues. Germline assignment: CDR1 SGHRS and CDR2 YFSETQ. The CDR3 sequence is CASSLARSVNTEAFF. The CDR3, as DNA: TGCGCCAGCAGCTTGGCTCGTTCCGTGAACACTGAAGCTTTCTTT.

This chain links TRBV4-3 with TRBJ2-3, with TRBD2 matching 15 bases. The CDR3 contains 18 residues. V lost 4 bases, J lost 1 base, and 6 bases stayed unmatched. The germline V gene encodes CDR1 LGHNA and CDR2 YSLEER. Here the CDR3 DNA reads TGCGCCAGCAGCCGCGGACTAGCGGGGGGGCCGGGCACAGATACGCAGTATTTT. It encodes CASSRGLAGGPGTDTQYF.

The CDR3 loop reads CASSGRTGTGSETQYF. Here the CDR3 DNA reads TGCGCCAGCAGCGGACGGACCGGGACTGGGTCGGAGACCCAGTACTTC. The V gene is TRBV5-1, the J gene TRBJ2-5; perhaps TRBD2 as D (6 bases). Germline V gives CDR1 SGHRS, CDR2 YFSETQ. The CDR3 has 16 residues. V lost 4 bases, J lost 5 bases, and 21 bases lay in between.

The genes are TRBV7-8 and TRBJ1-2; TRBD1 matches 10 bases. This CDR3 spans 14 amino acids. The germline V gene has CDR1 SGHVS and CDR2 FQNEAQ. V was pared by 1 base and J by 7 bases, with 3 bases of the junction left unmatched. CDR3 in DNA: TGTGCCAGCAGCTTAGTTTGGACAGGGGGTGGCTACACCTTC. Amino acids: CASSLVWTGGGYTF.

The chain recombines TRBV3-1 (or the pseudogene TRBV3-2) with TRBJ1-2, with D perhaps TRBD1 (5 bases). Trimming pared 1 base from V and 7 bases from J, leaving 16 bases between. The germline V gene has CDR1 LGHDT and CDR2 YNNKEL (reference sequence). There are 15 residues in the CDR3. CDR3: CASSQGGSTPSGYTF. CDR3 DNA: TGTGCCAGCAGCCAAGGGGGCTCCACTCCTTCTGGCTACACCTTC.

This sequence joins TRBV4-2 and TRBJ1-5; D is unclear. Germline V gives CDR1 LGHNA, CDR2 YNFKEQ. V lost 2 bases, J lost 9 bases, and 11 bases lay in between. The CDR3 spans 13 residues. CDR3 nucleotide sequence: TGTGCCAGCAGCCAAAAAGTAGAATTGCCCCAGCATTTT. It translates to CASSQKVELPQHF.

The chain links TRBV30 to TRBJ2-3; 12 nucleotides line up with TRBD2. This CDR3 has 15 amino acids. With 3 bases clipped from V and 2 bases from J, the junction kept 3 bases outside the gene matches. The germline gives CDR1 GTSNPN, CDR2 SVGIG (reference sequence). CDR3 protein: CAWSASGGATDTQYF. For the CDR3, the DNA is TGTGCCTGGAGCGCTAGCGGGGGGGCCACAGATACGCAGTATTTT.

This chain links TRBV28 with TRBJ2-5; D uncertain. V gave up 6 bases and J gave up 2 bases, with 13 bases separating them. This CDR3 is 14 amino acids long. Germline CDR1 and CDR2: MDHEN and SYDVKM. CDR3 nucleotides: TGTGCCAGCAGAAACTACGGGTTTCAAGAGACCCAGTACTTC. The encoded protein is CASRNYGFQETQYF.